This T cell receptor beta chain appears in the sequencing data of a study of Graves' ophthalmopathy and Graves' hyperthyroidism. Using RNA transcripts, the TCR beta CDR3 regions were amplified. HTBI primers served in a first-round RT-PCR, which a second-round multiplex PCR followed. TCRdb re-analysed the multiplex PCR reads in MiXCR, keeping a single row per CDR3 protein. The table lists 500,000 to 600,000 distinct CDR3 sequences, just under 40% of them singletons. Regarding the study as a whole: Most thyroid-expanded clonotypes exceeding 0.001 frequency were also found in blood. Its predictions of ophthalmopathy progression gave the model around 71% sensitivity and 72.22% specificity.

Trimming at V came to 2 bases and at J to 5 bases, leaving 5 bases not matched to a gene. Germline lookup yields CDR1 MNHEY and CDR2 SVGAGI. The CDR3 spans 17 residues. Remarks on this clonotype: Its antigen is as yet unknown.

The study excluded patients with other autoimmune diseases, uncontrolled infections, pregnancy or lactation. This TCR was recovered from an adult man with Graves' hyperthyroidism. Sequencing input: peripheral blood or thyroid tissue (not recorded which). The rearrangement uses TRBV6-5 and TRBJ2-3; 15 bases agree with TRBD2. The CDR3 is CASSYRGLAGGLDTQYF. In DNA, the CDR3 is TGTGCCAGCAGTTACAGGGGACTAGCGGGGGGTTTAGATACGCAGTATTTT.